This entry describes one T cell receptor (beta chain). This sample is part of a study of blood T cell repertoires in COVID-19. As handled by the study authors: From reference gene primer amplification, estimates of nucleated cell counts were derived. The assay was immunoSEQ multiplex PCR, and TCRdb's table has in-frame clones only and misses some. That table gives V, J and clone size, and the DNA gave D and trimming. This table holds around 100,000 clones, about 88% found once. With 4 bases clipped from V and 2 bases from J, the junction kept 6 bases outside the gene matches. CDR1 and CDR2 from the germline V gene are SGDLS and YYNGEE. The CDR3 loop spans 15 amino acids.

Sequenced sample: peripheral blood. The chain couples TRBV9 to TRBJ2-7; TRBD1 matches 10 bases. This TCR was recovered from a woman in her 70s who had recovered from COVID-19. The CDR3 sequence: CASSPRTGGTYEQYF. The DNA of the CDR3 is TGTGCCAGCAGCCCCCGGACAGGGGGGACCTACGAGCAGTACTTC.